These 18 T cell receptor beta chains came from one sample sequenced in a study of CD8+ T cells in alopecia areata. Sequencing used cDNA as its template, made by extracting RNA and reverse transcribing it. This table comes from immunoSEQ multiplex PCR, and its TCRdb copy is limited to in-frame clones, with some not included. The sample contains about 34,000 clones, over 60% of which appear only once. Sequences were obtained from NKG2D-low CD8+ T cells sorted from blood. These receptors were taken from a human donor with alopecia areata.

In this sample, this clone turned up once. J is TRBJ1-6 and V is TRBV9, with D unresolved. The CDR3 runs 10 residues. Germline values: CDR1 SGDLS, CDR2 YYNGEE. Trimming left V 3 bases short and J 16 bases short, with 8 bases between. The CDR3 spells CASSGNSLHF. For the CDR3, the DNA is TGTGCCAGCAGCGGAAATTCGCTCCACTTT.

V is TRBV19 and J is TRBJ1-5; 11 bases fit TRBD1. Germline assignment: CDR1 LNHDA and CDR2 SQIVND (reference sequence). The CDR3 runs to 14 residues. V dropped 9 bases and J dropped 6; count of bases not matched to a gene: 7. The CDR3 loop reads CASKGQGESQPQHF. The CDR3 nucleotides read TGTGCCAGCAAGGGACAGGGGGAAAGTCAGCCCCAGCATTTT.

The gene calls are TRBV29-1 and TRBJ1-4, with a tentative D call TRBD1 (6 bases). Looked up from germline, CDR1 is SQVTM and CDR2 is ANQGSEA. Trimming took 7 bases from V and 7 from J, leaving 13 bases between them. The CDR3 covers 12 residues. CDR3 DNA sequence: TGCAGCGCCACAGGGATTTCTGAAAAACTGTTTTTT. Its protein product is CSATGISEKLFF.

The chain combines TRBV5-1 with TRBJ1-2, with D perhaps matching TRBD1 (5 bases). Germline V gene lookup returns CDR1 SGHRS and CDR2 YFSETQ. This CDR3 spans 16 amino acids. The V and J ends lost 4 bases and 2 bases respectively, with 18 bases between them. CDR3 in amino acids: CASSEDPDTTNYGYTF. CDR3 in DNA: TGCGCCAGCAGCGAGGACCCGGACACAACAAACTATGGCTACACCTTC.

This clone was seen once. The chain has TRBV29-1 and TRBJ2-7; possibly TRBD1 or TRBD2 for D (5 bases each). This CDR3 has 13 amino acids. Germline CDR1 SQVTM, CDR2 ANQGSEA. The V gene lost 4 bases and the J gene lost 6 bases, with 16 bases spanning the gap. The CDR3, as DNA: TGCAGCGTTGTGGCAGGGAGTCGGATCGAGCAGTACTTC. It codes for CSVVAGSRIEQYF.

The V and J genes are TRBV29-1 and TRBJ2-5, with D perhaps matching TRBD1 (6 bases). The germline CDR1 and CDR2 sequences are SQVTM and ANQGSEA. V lost 4 bases, J lost 5 bases, and 11 bases lay in between. This CDR3 has 12 amino acids. The CDR3 sequence: CSVGVTGETQYF. The DNA of the CDR3 is TGCAGCGTTGGGGTTACAGGGGAGACCCAGTACTTC.

CDR3 in DNA: TGTGCCAGCAGTCTCCTGCGCACTGGGGCCTACGAGCAGTACTTC. Its protein is CASSLLRTGAYEQYF. The chain has TRBV4-2 and TRBJ2-7, with unresolved D. V lost 6 bases, J lost 2 bases, and 17 bases lay in between. Germline V gene sequence: CDR1 LGHNA, CDR2 YNFKEQ. This CDR3 has 15 residues.

This chain joins TRBV7-6 and TRBJ1-1; D unclear. The CDR3 covers 13 residues. Germline V gene data show CDR1 as SGHVS and CDR2 as FNYEAQ. Trimming removed 6 bases at V and 4 bases at J, with 12 bases between. The CDR3 loop is CASRSGGLTEAFF. CDR3 coding DNA: TGTGCCAGCAGGTCGGGCGGGCTCACTGAAGCTTTCTTT.

V gene TRBV2 combines with J gene TRBJ1-5; D is unresolved. Trimming shortened V by 6 bases and J by 0 bases, and 6 bases separated the two germline ends. Germline V gene data show CDR1 as SNHLY and CDR2 as FYNNEI. The CDR3 contains 13 residues. CDR3 sequence: CASRDLSNQPQHF. Written as DNA, the CDR3 is TGTGCCAGCAGAGACCTTAGCAATCAGCCCCAGCATTTT.

V is TRBV27 and J is TRBJ1-2; 8 bases are a match to TRBD1. There are 16 residues in the CDR3. Unmatched junction bases numbered 13, after V lost 4 bases and J lost 6 bases. The germline CDR1 and CDR2 sequences are MNHEY and SMNVEV (reference sequence). CDR3 region: CASSWGPATGVDGYTF. The CDR3 DNA is TGTGCCAGCAGTTGGGGGCCGGCGACAGGGGTGGATGGCTACACCTTC.

This clone was counted once. The chain carries TRBV11-2 and TRBJ2-5; TRBD1 matches 7 bases. Germline-derived CDR1 and CDR2 are SGHAT and FQNNGV. The CDR3 extends over 14 amino acids. The V segment lost 3 bases and the J segment 4 bases; nucleotides outside the gene matches: 5. The CDR3 reads CASSFSSGGETQYF. In DNA form, the CDR3 reads TGTGCCAGCAGCTTTTCGTCAGGGGGAGAGACCCAGTACTTC. The variable domain in full, with the rest retrieved from reference TRBV11-2 and TRBJ2-5, is EAGVAQSPRYKIIEKRQSVAFWCNPISGHATLYWYQQILGQGPKLLIQFQNNGVVDDSQLPKDRFSAERLKGVDSTLKIQPAKLEDSAVYLCASSFSSGGETQYFGPGTRLLVL.

The chain employs TRBV6-4 and TRBJ2-3, with D possibly matching TRBD1 (5 bases). This CDR3 region has 14 residues. CDR1 and CDR2 (germline): MRHNA, SNTAGT. Trimming stripped 0 bases from V and 2 bases from J, with 6 bases between. CDR3 in DNA: TGTGCCAGCAGTGACTCCAGGGACACAGATACGCAGTATTTT. Translated, it gives CASSDSRDTDTQYF.

This clone has only a few counts. The chain carries TRBV14 and TRBJ2-1, with D unclear. The CDR3 loop spans 11 amino acids. With 0 bases removed from V and 7 bases from J, the gap between germline ends came to 1 base. Germline V gene sequence: CDR1 SGHDN, CDR2 FVKESK. As DNA, the CDR3 is TGTGCCAGCAGCCAAGAGAATGAGCAGTTCTTC. Its translation is CASSQENEQFF.

This clone was observed a handful of times. The rearrangement uses TRBV7-9 and TRBJ1-1; D ambiguous. The germline V and J ends were trimmed by 5 bases and 6 bases, with 7 bases remaining between them. CDR3 length: 11 amino acids. From germline, CDR1 is SEHNR and CDR2 FQNEAQ (reference sequence). This CDR3 reads CASSGSSEAFF. The DNA for the CDR3 is TGTGCCAGCAGCGGTTCTTCTGAAGCTTTCTTT.

The chain joins TRBV29-1 to TRBJ2-3, with D unclear. This CDR3 contains 11 residues. Germline V gene sequence: CDR1 SQVTM, CDR2 ANQGSEA. V shed 5 bases and J shed 4 bases, with 7 bases lying between them. The CDR3 loop is CSVSISDTQYF. The CDR3 nucleotides read TGCAGCGTTAGTATCTCAGATACGCAGTATTTT.

The rearrangement joins TRBV2 to TRBJ2-7; 10 bases match TRBD2. The V gene's germline CDR1 is SNHLY and CDR2 FYNNEI. Trimming took 4 bases from V and 3 from J; bases not matched to a gene: 6. The CDR3 is made up of 15 amino acids. The CDR3 DNA reads TGTGCCAGCAGTGCCGGGACTAGCGTAGTCTACGAGCAGTACTTC. Residues: CASSAGTSVVYEQYF.

V usage is TRBV14 and J usage is TRBJ2-5; TRBD1 agrees at 7 bases. The germline gives CDR1 SGHDN, CDR2 FVKESK. The CDR3 runs 15 residues. Losses at the gene ends were 2 bases for V and 3 bases for J; bases not matched to a gene: 6. CDR3 in DNA: TGTGCCAGCAGCCAAACGGGGACAGTTGAAGAGACCCAGTACTTC. Its protein is CASSQTGTVEETQYF.

The chain recombines TRBV19 with TRBJ1-1; D is unclear. V was trimmed by 8 bases and J by 3 bases, leaving 10 bases between them. The CDR3 has 12 amino acids. Germline V CDR1 and CDR2: LNHDA, SQIVND (reference sequence). CDR3 region: CASQRGDTEAFF. The CDR3 coding sequence is TGTGCCAGTCAGCGAGGAGACACTGAAGCTTTCTTT.